This T cell receptor beta chain was obtained from a study of post-analysis software for immune sequencing data. Study-level findings and limits: The F measure placed samples prepared in the same batch into strongly shared clusters. Four or five TRBV segments were significantly more frequent in patients than in controls. TRBV5-6, TRBV5-1 and TRBV20-1 were among these segments. Comparison with controls showed significantly lower normalized Chao1 diversity in multiple sclerosis patients.

In the case of this clonotype: Its antigen is currently unknown.

Incorporated into the TCR beta cDNA libraries were unique molecular identifiers, which served to reduce PCR and sequencing biases. TCRdb processed the PCR reads anew with MiXCR; each CDR3 protein has one entry. The sample consists of about 680,000 distinct CDR3 sequences, around 60% of them appearing once. Per the germline V gene, CDR1 is LGHDT and CDR2 is YNNKEL (reference sequence). Trimming removed 0 bases at V and 8 bases at J, with 16 bases between. The CDR3 loop spans 15 amino acids. Sequencing was carried out using blood. The chain couples TRBV3-1 to TRBJ1-2; D uncertain. The TCR originated in a girl aged 2-9 years with multiple sclerosis. The CDR3 nucleotides read TGTGCCAGCAGCCAAGAATCATCGGGAGCGGGCGGCTACACCTTC. The encoded protein is CASSQESSGAGGYTF. The full variable domain, its missing parts supplied by reference TRBV3-1 and TRBJ1-2, is DTAVSQTPKYLVTQMGNDKSIKCEQNLGHDTMYWYKQDSKKFLKIMFSYNNKELIINETVPNRFSPKSPDKAHLNLHINSLELGDSAVYFCASSQESSGAGGYTFGSGTRLTVV.